A single TCR beta chain is shown here with its context. An input of 0.5 to 1 ug of RNA was subjected to reverse transcription using random hexamers. TCRdb passed the immunoSEQ multiplex PCR reads through MiXCR, listing each CDR3 protein once. The sample yields about 180,000 distinct CDR3 sequences, more than 90% seen once. Sequencing of TCR beta drew on CD8+ and CD4+ T cells from blood. Treatment-naive patients with stable or active relapsing-remitting disease served as multiple sclerosis controls. This entry belongs to a study of CD8 T cells in Susac syndrome. Germline lookup yields CDR1 LGHDT and CDR2 YNNKEL (reference sequence). This CDR3 spans 18 amino acids. V lost 0 bases to trimming and J lost 4 bases, with 19 bases between them.

J is TRBJ2-1 and V is TRBV3-1; D may match TRBD1 or TRBD2 (7 bases each). Sequenced: CD4+ T cells from PBMCs. This TCR was sampled from a human donor with multiple sclerosis. The CDR3 nucleotides are TGTGCCAGCAGCCAAGATTCAGGGGGAGGGAGGACGTACAATGAGCAGTTCTTC. Amino acids: CASSQDSGGGRTYNEQFF.